The 15 T cell receptor beta chains listed next were all sequenced from one sample in a study of vaccination and CD4 T cells after COVID-19. These receptors lack a known antigen. Cultured CD4+ T-cell DNA underwent Oncomine TCR Beta short-read sequencing. TCRdb redid the calling of the PCR reads with MiXCR, one entry per CDR3 protein. Found here are 13,000 to 15,000 distinct CDR3 sequences, around 56% of them singletons; the top ten hold about an eighth. Described treatment: approximately 9-day PBMC culture with coronavirus spike peptide pools or control peptides (ViraFEST assay). What was sequenced was CD4+ T cells from blood, cultured in vitro. The receptors come from a human donor who had recovered from COVID-19.

This clonotype has a handful of counts. V usage is TRBV20-1 and J usage is TRBJ2-5, with D perhaps matching TRBD2 (6 bases). Trimming removed 3 bases from V and 3 bases from J, with 23 bases in between. CDR3 length: 17 residues. The germline CDR1 and CDR2 sequences are DFQATT and SNEGSKA (reference sequence). This CDR3 is CSARVASARPQKETQYF. CDR3 DNA: TGCAGTGCTAGGGTTGCTAGCGCAAGGCCGCAAAAAGAGACCCAGTACTTC.

This clonotype was picked up a small number of times. V gene TRBV6-1 combines with J gene TRBJ2-1, with D perhaps TRBD2 (7 bases). The CDR3 loop spans 15 amino acids. V gave up 7 bases and J gave up 2 bases, with 15 bases separating them. In germline, CDR1 is MNHNS, CDR2 SASEGT. Written as DNA, the CDR3 is TGTGCCAGCAATCTGGAGGGGGGGCCCTACAATGAGCAGTTCTTC. Translating it yields CASNLEGGPYNEQFF.

This clonotype was seen only a few times. This chain uses TRBV27 with TRBJ2-7; D may be TRBD1 (6 bases). From germline, CDR1 is MNHEY and CDR2 SMNVEV (reference sequence). V lost 5 bases to trimming and J lost 2 bases, with 13 bases between them. There are 14 residues in the CDR3. CDR3: CASSGDGQPYEQYF. CDR3 coding DNA: TGTGCCAGCAGTGGAGACGGACAGCCCTACGAGCAGTACTTC.

The gene calls are TRBV7-2 and TRBJ2-7; tentatively, D is TRBD1 or TRBD2 (5 bases each). V was trimmed by 5 bases and J by 0 bases, leaving 17 bases between them. The CDR3 is 16 residues long. CDR1 is SGHTA, CDR2 FQGNSA, per germline. The CDR3 protein is CASSRGRTESSYEQYF. CDR3 nucleotide sequence: TGTGCCAGCAGCCGGGGACGGACGGAAAGCTCCTACGAGCAGTACTTC.

This clonotype is classed as medium-sized. The V call is TRBV27, the J call TRBJ2-5; no firm D call. Trimming took 9 bases from V and 2 from J, leaving 13 bases between them. This CDR3 contains 13 residues. CDR1 is MNHEY, CDR2 SMNVEV, per germline (reference sequence). The CDR3 sequence is CASKKDFQETQYF. CDR3 DNA: TGTGCCAGTAAAAAGGATTTTCAAGAGACCCAGTACTTC.

The chain is built from TRBV24-1 and TRBJ2-3; the match to TRBD2 covers 7 bases. The CDR3 sequence is 14 residues long. CDR1 is KGHDR and CDR2 is SFDVKD in the germline V gene. Trimming at V came to 11 bases and at J to 0 bases, leaving 7 bases not matched to a gene. CDR3 sequence reads: CARPCGSSTDTQYF. CDR3 DNA: TGTGCCAGACCTTGCGGGAGCAGCACAGATACGCAGTATTTT.

The rearrangement uses TRBV7-9 and TRBJ2-7; 9 nucleotides align to TRBD1. CDR1 and CDR2 (germline): SEHNR, FQNEAQ (reference sequence). The CDR3 loop spans 14 amino acids. J gave up 4 bases and V 5 bases, and 6 bases lay outside the gene matches. The CDR3 loop reads CASSIQGQGYEQYF. CDR3 bases: TGTGCCAGCAGCATCCAAGGACAGGGGTACGAGCAGTACTTC. The whole variable domain, filled in from reference TRBV7-9 and TRBJ2-7, reads DTGVSQNPRHKITKRGQNVTFRCDPISEHNRLYWYRQTLGQGPEFLTYFQNEAQLEKSRLLSDRFSAERPKGSFSTLEIQRTEQGDSAMYLCASSIQGQGYEQYFGPGTRLTVT.

This chain joins TRBV2 and TRBJ2-3, with 9 bases identical to TRBD2. The CDR3 loop spans 14 amino acids. Germline CDR1 reads SNHLY; CDR2 reads FYNNEI. The V and J ends lost 4 bases and 6 bases, in that order; junction bases with no gene match: 5. The CDR3 protein is CASSAPTSGDTQYF. CDR3 DNA: TGTGCCAGCAGTGCTCCGACTAGCGGCGATACGCAGTATTTT.

V usage is TRBV30 and J usage is TRBJ1-2; D uncertain. The V end lost 3 bases, the J end lost 7 bases, and 15 bases lay between the germline ends. The CDR3 extends over 13 amino acids. Germline loops: CDR1 GTSNPN, CDR2 SVGIG (reference sequence). CDR3 residues: CAWSPDESSGYTF. DNA of the CDR3: TGTGCCTGGAGCCCGGACGAATCCTCTGGCTACACCTTC.

The chain recombines TRBV30 with TRBJ1-1, with D perhaps matching TRBD1 (6 bases). The CDR3 is 10 amino acids. The V end was cut by 6 bases, the J end by 8 bases, with 10 bases between. Germline-derived CDR1 and CDR2 are GTSNPN and SVGIG (reference sequence). Here the CDR3 DNA reads TGTGCCTGTCCGGGGGCCGAAGCTTTCTTT. Residues: CACPGAEAFF.

The V gene is TRBV12-3 or TRBV12-4, the J gene TRBJ2-3; TRBD1 matches 7 bases. V gave up 6 bases and J gave up 1 base; unmatched junction bases: 7. The CDR3 spans 15 residues. In nucleotides, the CDR3 is TGTGCCAGCAGCCGACGGGACAGCCGCACAGATACGCAGTATTTT. Encoded protein: CASSRRDSRTDTQYF.

The gene calls are TRBV20-1 and TRBJ2-1; TRBD2 aligns across 11 bases. V lost 5 bases to trimming and J lost 8 bases; unmatched junction nucleotides: 11. CDR3 size: 15 residues. Germline CDR1 is DFQATT and CDR2 is SNEGSKA (reference sequence). CDR3 nucleotides: TGCAGTGCTTCCGGGACTAGCGGAAGAGGCGATGAGCAGTTCTTC. Its translation is CSASGTSGRGDEQFF.

The rearrangement joins TRBV28 to TRBJ2-5; TRBD2 matches 12 bases. J lost 3 bases, V lost 4 bases, and 9 bases had no gene match. This CDR3 comprises 17 residues. Germline V lookup: CDR1 MDHEN, CDR2 SYDVKM. The CDR3 reads CASSWVRLAGEEETQYF. The CDR3 DNA sequence: TGTGCCAGCAGTTGGGTCCGACTAGCGGGAGAGGAAGAGACCCAGTACTTC.

The chain recombines TRBV9 with TRBJ1-5; no clear D gene. V was trimmed by 0 bases and J by 3 bases, leaving 7 bases between them. Germline V gene data show CDR1 as SGDLS and CDR2 as YYNGEE. The CDR3 is 14 amino acids. The CDR3 here is CASSVGPANQPQHF. The CDR3 bases are TGTGCCAGCAGCGTAGGTCCCGCCAATCAGCCCCAGCATTTT.

J is TRBJ2-7 and V is TRBV14, with TRBD2 matching 9 bases. The V segment lost 2 bases and the J segment 3 bases; nucleotides outside the gene matches: 11. Germline CDR1 reads SGHDN; CDR2 reads FVKESK. This CDR3 is 17 amino acids long. CDR3 nucleotides: TGTGCCAGCAGCCAAAGTCCCTGGACTAGCGTCGACTACGAGCAGTACTTC. This gives the protein CASSQSPWTSVDYEQYF.